Reported below is one TCR beta chain. The antigen it recognizes is unknown. The record has no base qualities; no much larger clone is one base away. Genomic DNA was the input for TRB sequencing, which was run either with the immunoSEQ assay at survey resolution or with the hsTCRB kit. On the study's bioinformatics: Initial read processing used immunoSEQ software, and repertoire analyses used the LymphoSeq R package. Clonality was computed as 1 minus normalized Shannon entropy; Gini coefficient was also calculated for each TRB dataset. To infer phenotypes in unsorted samples, TRB sequences from sorted subsets of the recipient or donor were mapped onto unsorted samples from the same recipient. Entries here come from immuneACCESS through TCRdb and include only in-frame sequences with V and J called. Some clones fail to appear in such tables; in the studies checked, an unresolved V gene covers under half of the shortfall, and the cause of the remainder is unknown. That table is the source of V, J and clone size, and D and trimming were worked out from the DNA. For this sample the table gives 19,000 or so clones, of which roughly 98% were detected only once. The ten largest make up roughly 0.12% of the sample.

The sample comes from a study of T cells after posttransplantation cyclophosphamide (dated by TCRdb to the mid-2010s). The study in broad terms: The study tracked T cell repertoire reconstitution by TRB sequencing after myeloablative bone marrow transplantation using posttransplantation cyclophosphamide as GVHD prophylaxis. Samples from about 37 PTCy-treated patients and fewer than 20 related bone marrow donors of those patients were subjected to antigen receptor sequencing. Blood from all 30 or so PTCy patients who had 1-year posttransplant specimens underwent TRB sequencing. Up to 3 additional blood samples from 2 to 5.2 years after transplant were also TRB-sequenced in 3 patients, as was pretransplant blood from 4 patients. Because TRA and TRB clonality correlated tightly in about 9 samples, the subsequent TCR analyses were limited to TRB only. Public TRB sequences were compared against a database of over 3,500 sequences linked to responses to pathogens, tumor antigens, self-antigens and alloantigens. Here is what the overall study found, with its caveats: The TRB repertoires of T cells infiltrating skin or the GI tract showed only limited overlap with the TRB repertoires found in blood. Across some 45 patients, TRB clonality was highly associated with recipient CMV seropositivity and CMV reactivation, and PTCy diversity was similar to diversity in CNI/methotrexate controls. Donor-recipient similarity was low at 1-2 months but rose over the first year, and later blood repertoires were often dominated by donor CD8+ memory clones.

Peripheral blood samples were provided by related bone marrow donors on the day of marrow donation. Naive T cells were defined as viable CD3+CD4+ or CD3+CD8+ cells that were CCR7+CD45RA+CD45RO-CD95-CD27+CD28+. Mononuclear cells from peripheral blood and bone marrow were separated by Ficoll-Hypaque density centrifugation and then cryopreserved. CD4+ and CD8+ T cells, including naive and memory subsets, were sorted by FACS on a FACSAria II. The V end loses 4 bases and the J end loses 2 bases, and a stretch of 9 bases separates them. For CDR1 and CDR2, the germline V gene lists SGHAT and FQNNGV. From the cysteine through the phenylalanine, the CDR3 covers 14 amino acids. Just the 42-base CDR3 DNA is kept, in frame starting at base 1.

The sequence is built from TRBV11-2 and TRBJ2-1; TRBD2 might be the D gene, on 6 matching bases. The sequencing input was naive CD8+ T cells sorted from PBMCs. The source of this sequence is a man between 35 and 55 years old in good health, CMV-negative, and a related stem cell transplant donor. The CDR3 amino acid sequence is: CASSWRGAYNEQFF. The DNA is as follows: TGTGCCAGCAGCTGGAGGGGCGCCTACAATGAGCAGTTCTTC.